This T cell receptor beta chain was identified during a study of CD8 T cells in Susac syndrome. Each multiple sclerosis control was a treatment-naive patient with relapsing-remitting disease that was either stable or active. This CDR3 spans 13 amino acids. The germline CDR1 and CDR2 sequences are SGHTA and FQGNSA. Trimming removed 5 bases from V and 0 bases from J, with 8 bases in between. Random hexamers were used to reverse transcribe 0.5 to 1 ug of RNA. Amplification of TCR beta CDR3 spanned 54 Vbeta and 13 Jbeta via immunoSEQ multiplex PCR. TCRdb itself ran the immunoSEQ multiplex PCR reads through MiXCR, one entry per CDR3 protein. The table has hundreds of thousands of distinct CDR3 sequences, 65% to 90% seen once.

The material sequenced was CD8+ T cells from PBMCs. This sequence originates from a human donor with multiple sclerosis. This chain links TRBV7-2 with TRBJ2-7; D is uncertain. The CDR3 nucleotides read TGTGCCAGCAGCCACTTGTCCTCCTACGAGCAGTACTTC. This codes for CASSHLSSYEQYF.